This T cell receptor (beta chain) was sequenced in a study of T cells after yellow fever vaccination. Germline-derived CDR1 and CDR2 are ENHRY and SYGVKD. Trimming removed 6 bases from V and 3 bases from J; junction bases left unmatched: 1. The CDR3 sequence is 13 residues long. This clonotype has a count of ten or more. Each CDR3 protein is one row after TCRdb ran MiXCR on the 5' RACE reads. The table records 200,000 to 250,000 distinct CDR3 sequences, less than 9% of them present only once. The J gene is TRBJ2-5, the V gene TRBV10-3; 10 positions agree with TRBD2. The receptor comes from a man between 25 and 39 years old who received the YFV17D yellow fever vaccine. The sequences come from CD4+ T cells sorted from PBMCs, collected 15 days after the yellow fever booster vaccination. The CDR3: CAIRAGGKETQYF. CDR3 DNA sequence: TGTGCCATCAGAGCGGGAGGGAAAGAGACCCAGTACTTC.